This TCR beta chain is from a study of blood T cell repertoires in COVID-19 (dated by TCRdb to between 2020 and 2021). Describing the broader study: The collaborator samples originated in the United States, Italy and Spain and spanned the acute and convalescent phases of COVID-19. Where available, HLA class I and class II types were obtained from metadata supplied by the sample provider rather than from assay-based typing. Deeply sampled blood TCRbeta repertoires from subjects exposed to, actively infected with, or recovered from COVID-19 were included in the dataset. The prospective study material was composed of cDNA or gDNA derived from T cells, B-cell-depleted T cells, or PBMCs. The repertoires were released in a freely available public database intended as a resource for research on the immune response to SARS-CoV-2. The samples were drawn from two sources: the first 160 participants of the ongoing ImmuneRACE study, and over 950 subjects contributed by 6 global collaborators. A de-identified subject ID, COVID-19 status, age in years and sex were almost always included in the sample metadata. Overall study outcomes, separate from this receptor: The quantity of clinical and demographic metadata differed by source and by participant and was supplied without curation.

The immunoSEQ Assay, a bias-controlled multiplex PCR, was used to amplify TCRbeta CDR3 regions from genomic DNA. The authors processed their data as follows. Within the assay, amplification of reference gene primers was used to estimate how many nucleated cells each sample contained. Sequence reads were collapsed and filtered to measure the absolute abundance of every unique TCRbeta CDR3 rearrangement. For each sample, productive Simpson clonality was calculated by taking the square root of Simpson's diversity index across productive rearrangements. Drawn from immuneACCESS, this table holds only the in-frame rearrangements with V and J called that TCRdb kept. Clones are partly lost; checked studies trace under half to an unresolved V gene and leave the rest unexplained. V and J calls and clone size follow that table, whereas D and trimming were derived from the DNA. The sample table contains around 130,000 clones; only one count was recorded for 84% of them. The ten top clones hold 3.9% of the sample.

Enrolling through a virtual design, the prospective study's participants ranged in age from roughly 18 to 89 years and lived across roughly 23 United States geographic areas. In the prospective study, cohorts were assigned on the basis of participant-reported clinical history obtained from a screening survey and a study questionnaire. ImmuneRACE Cohort 3 recovered participants were defined by two consecutive negative NP/OP PCR tests, healthcare professional clearance, or symptom resolution. Each participant in the prospective study had whole blood, serum and a nasopharyngeal or oropharyngeal swab collected by mobile phlebotomists. Additional blood draws and questionnaires over a 2-month period could optionally be provided by prospective study participants. Before DNA extraction, blood samples from the prospective study were shipped at room temperature or frozen. The CDR3, cysteine through phenylalanine, is 15 amino acids long. Only CDR3 DNA remains: 45 bases, in frame from the first base. V loses 3 bases at its end and J loses 3 bases; junction bases beyond the gene matches: 8. CDR1 MGHRA and CDR2 YSYEKL are derived from the germline V gene.

With respect to this clone: Its antigen has not been determined. No base quality information exists; no much larger clone differs at one position.

The origin of this receptor is a woman in her 30s who had recovered from COVID-19. The chain was built from TRBV4-1 and TRBJ2-7; TRBD2 matches 7 bases in the middle. The sequenced sample consisted of PBMCs or T cells enriched from blood (not recorded which). The sequence in DNA is TGCGCCAGCAGCCACCCGACTAGCCCAAACTACGAGCAGTACTTC. Its translation is CASSHPTSPNYEQYF.